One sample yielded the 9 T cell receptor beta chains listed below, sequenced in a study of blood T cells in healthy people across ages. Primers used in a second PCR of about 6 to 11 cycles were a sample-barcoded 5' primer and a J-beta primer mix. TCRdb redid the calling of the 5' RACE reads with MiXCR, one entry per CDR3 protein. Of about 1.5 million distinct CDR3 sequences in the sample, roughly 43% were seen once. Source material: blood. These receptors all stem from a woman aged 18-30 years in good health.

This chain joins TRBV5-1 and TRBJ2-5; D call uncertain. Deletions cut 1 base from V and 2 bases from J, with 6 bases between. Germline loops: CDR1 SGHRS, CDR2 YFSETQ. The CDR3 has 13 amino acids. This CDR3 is CASSLSKQETQYF. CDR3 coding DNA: TGCGCCAGCAGCTTGTCTAAACAAGAGACCCAGTACTTC.

The chain's CDR3 is CASSQDAGGKYGYTF. CDR3 bases: TGCGCCAGCAGCCAAGATGCGGGGGGAAAATATGGCTACACCTTC. The chain combines TRBV4-1 with TRBJ1-2; a weak D match, TRBD1 (5 bases). The CDR3 is 15 residues long. The V and J ends lost 0 bases and 5 bases respectively, with 13 bases between them. Germline CDR1 reads MGHRA; CDR2 reads YSYEKL.

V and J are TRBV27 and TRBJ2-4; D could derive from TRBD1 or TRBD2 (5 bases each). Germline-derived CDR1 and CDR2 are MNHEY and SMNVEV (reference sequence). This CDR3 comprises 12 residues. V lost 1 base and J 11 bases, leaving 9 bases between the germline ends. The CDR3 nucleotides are TGTGCCAGCAGTTTATTACGAGGGGTTCAGTACTTC. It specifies CASSLLRGVQYF.

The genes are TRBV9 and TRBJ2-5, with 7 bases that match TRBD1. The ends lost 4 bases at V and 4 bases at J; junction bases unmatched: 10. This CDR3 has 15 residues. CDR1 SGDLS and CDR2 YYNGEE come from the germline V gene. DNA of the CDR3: TGTGCCAGCAGCAACCGACAGGGTAGGGGAGAGACCCAGTACTTC. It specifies CASSNRQGRGETQYF.

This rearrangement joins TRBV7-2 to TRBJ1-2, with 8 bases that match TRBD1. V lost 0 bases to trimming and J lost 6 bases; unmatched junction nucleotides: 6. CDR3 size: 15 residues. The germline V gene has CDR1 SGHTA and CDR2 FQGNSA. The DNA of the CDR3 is TGTGCCAGCAGCTTAGCGCCGCGACAGGGGCATGGCTACACCTTC. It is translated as CASSLAPRQGHGYTF.

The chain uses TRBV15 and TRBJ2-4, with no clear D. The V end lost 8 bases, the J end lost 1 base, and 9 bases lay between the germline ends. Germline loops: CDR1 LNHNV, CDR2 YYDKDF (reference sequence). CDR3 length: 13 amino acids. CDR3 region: CATSGEAKNIQYF. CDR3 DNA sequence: TGTGCCACCTCAGGTGAGGCCAAAAACATTCAGTACTTC.

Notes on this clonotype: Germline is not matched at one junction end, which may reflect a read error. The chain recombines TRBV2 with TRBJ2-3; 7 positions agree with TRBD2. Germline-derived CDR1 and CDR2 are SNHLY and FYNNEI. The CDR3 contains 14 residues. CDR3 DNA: TGTGCCAGCAGTGTAGACAGCGGGGCAGATACGCGGTATTTT. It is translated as CASSVDSGADTRYF.

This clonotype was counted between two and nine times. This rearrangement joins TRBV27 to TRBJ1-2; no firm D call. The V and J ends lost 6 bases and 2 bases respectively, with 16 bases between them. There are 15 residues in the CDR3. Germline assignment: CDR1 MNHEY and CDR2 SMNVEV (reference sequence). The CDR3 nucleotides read TGTGCCAGCAGATCCGGGATCACCTTAAACTATGGCTACACCTTC. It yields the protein CASRSGITLNYGYTF.

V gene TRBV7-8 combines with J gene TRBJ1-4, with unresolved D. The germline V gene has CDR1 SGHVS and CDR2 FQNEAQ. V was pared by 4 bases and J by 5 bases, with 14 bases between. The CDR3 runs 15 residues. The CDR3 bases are TGTGCCAGCAGCTCTATCATATCTCCGAATGAAAAACTGTTTTTT. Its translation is CASSSIISPNEKLFF.